Following are 18 T cell receptor beta chains from one sample sequenced in a study of cytomegalovirus exposure and HLA in healthy donors. Vbeta (60) and Jbeta (13) primers were used in the PCR. Here immunoSEQ multiplex PCR was the method, and the copy in TCRdb shows in-frame clones only, minus some. The sample holds some 160,000 clones; about 72% are singletons and the top ten take less than 2.5%. The sample taken for sequencing was PBMCs. The receptors originated from a man aged 35 to 55 in good health and CMV-seronegative.

This clone was seen more than once but under ten times. The genes are TRBV7-9 and TRBJ2-7; TRBD2 matches at 7 bases. The CDR3 is 18 amino acids. The germline V gene has CDR1 SEHNR and CDR2 FQNEAQ (reference sequence). The V gene end was trimmed by 1 base and the J gene end by 0 bases; junction bases not matched to a gene: 12. The CDR3 DNA is TGTGCCAGCAGCTTAGTCGGCGGGAGCATTCTAAGCTCCTACGAGCAGTACTTC. Amino acids: CASSLVGGSILSSYEQYF.

The chain joins TRBV7-9 to TRBJ1-2; no firm D call. The germline V gene encodes CDR1 SEHNR and CDR2 FQNEAQ (reference sequence). The CDR3 runs to 13 residues. The V and J ends lost 3 bases and 3 bases respectively, with 8 bases between them. The CDR3: CASSFEKYYGYTF. The CDR3 DNA sequence: TGTGCCAGCAGCTTCGAGAAGTACTATGGCTACACCTTC.

V is TRBV5-1 and J is TRBJ1-1; D is uncertain. Per the germline V gene, CDR1 is SGHRS and CDR2 is YFSETQ. CDR3 length: 15 residues. V lost 2 bases to trimming and J lost 1 base, with 12 bases between them. The CDR3 nucleotides are TGCGCCAGCAGCTTAAGGACTAGTACGAACACTGAAGCTTTCTTT. This encodes CASSLRTSTNTEAFF.

This rearrangement joins TRBV27 to TRBJ2-2, with 7 bases matching TRBD1. The CDR3 extends over 15 amino acids. Trimming cost V 0 bases and J 4 bases; bases outside gene matches: 2. Germline V gene lookup returns CDR1 MNHEY and CDR2 SMNVEV (reference sequence). CDR3 sequence (DNA): TGTGCCAGCAGTTTATCCGGGACAGCCACCGGGGAGCTGTTTTTT. Protein: CASSLSGTATGELFF.

The rearrangement joins TRBV7-6 to TRBJ1-1; no reliable D call. Trimming removed 1 base from V and 1 base from J, with 13 bases in between. Germline CDR1 is SGHVS and CDR2 is FNYEAQ. The CDR3 has 16 amino acids. This CDR3 reads CASSLVAPGGNTEAFF. CDR3 coding DNA: TGTGCCAGCAGCTTAGTGGCCCCGGGAGGGAACACTGAAGCTTTCTTT.

The J gene is TRBJ2-7, the V gene TRBV27; D may be TRBD1 (6 bases). Looked up from germline, CDR1 is MNHEY and CDR2 is SMNVEV (reference sequence). The ends were cut back, 3 bases at V and 6 bases at J, with 12 bases in the middle. CDR3 length equals 13 residues. The CDR3 region is CASSFGVRGEQYF. DNA for the CDR3: TGTGCCAGCAGTTTCGGTGTCAGGGGCGAGCAGTACTTC.

This clone appeared a single time. The chain recombines TRBV7-3 with TRBJ2-5; weak D call: TRBD1 (5 bases). CDR3 size: 13 residues. The V gene's germline CDR1 is SGHTA and CDR2 FQGTGA. Deletions cut 1 base from V and 3 bases from J, with 6 bases between. CDR3 sequence: CASSLKGEETQYF. DNA for the CDR3: TGTGCCAGCAGCTTAAAAGGGGAAGAGACCCAGTACTTC.

The chain combines TRBV6-1 with TRBJ2-7, with a possible D match to TRBD1 (5 bases). Trimming left V 0 bases short and J 6 bases short, with 12 bases between. This CDR3 is 14 amino acids long. Germline CDR1 MNHNS, CDR2 SASEGT. The CDR3 DNA is TGTGCCAGCAGTGAAGCGGCGCAGGGTGGCGAGCAGTACTTC. It is translated as CASSEAAQGGEQYF.

This chain joins TRBV5-4 and TRBJ2-2; D remains unclear. The germline CDR1 and CDR2 sequences are SGHNT and YYREEE (reference sequence). V lost 0 bases and J 3 bases, leaving 6 bases between the germline ends. There are 14 residues in the CDR3. This CDR3 is CASSLGQHTGELFF. As DNA, the CDR3 is TGTGCCAGCAGCTTGGGGCAACACACCGGGGAGCTGTTTTTT.

J is TRBJ1-5 and V is TRBV7-2; 9 nucleotides align to TRBD1. The CDR3 totals 17 residues. Germline CDR1 and CDR2: SGHTA and FQGNSA. J was trimmed by 6 bases and V by 1 base; bases with no gene match: 10. The CDR3 DNA reads as TGTGCCAGCAGCTTAGATTACCTCCGGGACAGGGCTCAGCCCCAGCATTTT. Translated, it gives CASSLDYLRDRAQPQHF.

This clone was observed a few times. This chain links TRBV27 with TRBJ1-2, with 9 bases aligning to TRBD1. With V trimmed by 6 bases and J by 0 bases, 5 bases remained unmatched. Germline lookup yields CDR1 MNHEY and CDR2 SMNVEV (reference sequence). The CDR3 is 15 amino acids. Written as DNA, the CDR3 is TGTGCCAGCAGGACCGGGACAGGGACTAACTATGGCTACACCTTC. The encoded protein is CASRTGTGTNYGYTF.

This chain connects TRBV7-9 to TRBJ2-1, with 11 positions matching TRBD2. The V and J ends lost 5 bases and 16 bases, in that order; junction bases with no gene match: 10. The CDR3 runs 13 residues. The germline gives CDR1 SEHNR, CDR2 FQNEAQ (reference sequence). DNA for the CDR3: TGTGCCAGCAGCATAGGGTTGACTAGCGGGGCCTTCTTC. Protein product: CASSIGLTSGAFF.

Here the CDR3 DNA reads TGTGCCAGCAGTGAGGCAGGGGGCACCGGGGAGCTGTTTTTT. Encoded protein: CASSEAGGTGELFF. The chain carries TRBV6-1 and TRBJ2-2, with 7 bases that match TRBD1. CDR1 and CDR2 (germline): MNHNS, SASEGT. With 3 bases clipped from V and 4 bases from J, the junction kept 2 bases outside the gene matches. The CDR3 contains 14 residues.

The CDR3 reads CASSPRGDRVNTEAFF. The DNA for the CDR3 is TGTGCCAGTAGTCCGAGGGGGGACAGGGTGAACACTGAAGCTTTCTTT. This chain links TRBV19 with TRBJ1-1, with 9 positions matching TRBD1. The ends lost 5 bases at V and 0 bases at J; junction bases unmatched: 7. Per germline, CDR1 LNHDA and CDR2 SQIVND (reference sequence). The CDR3 sequence is 16 residues long.

The chain employs TRBV10-3 and TRBJ1-2, with a tentative D call TRBD1 (5 bases). Trimming stripped 11 bases from V and 1 base from J, with 14 bases between. Germline V lookup: CDR1 ENHRY, CDR2 SYGVKD. This CDR3 has 13 amino acids. CDR3 region: CASGLDSNYGYTF. CDR3 nucleotides: TGTGCCTCGGGACTAGACAGTAACTATGGCTACACCTTC.

V usage is TRBV5-1 and J usage is TRBJ1-2, with D perhaps TRBD1 (5 bases). V was clipped by 4 bases and J by 3 bases, with 16 bases between them. There are 15 residues in the CDR3. Germline V gene data show CDR1 as SGHRS and CDR2 as YFSETQ. The DNA of the CDR3 is TGCGCCAGCAGCCCGGGTGGGACTGTAGACTATGGCTACACCTTC. Amino acid sequence: CASSPGGTVDYGYTF.

V usage is TRBV10-3 and J usage is TRBJ2-5, with D maybe TRBD1 (6 bases). This CDR3 is 15 amino acids long. CDR1 and CDR2 from the germline V gene are ENHRY and SYGVKD. V shed 11 bases and J shed 1 base, with 20 bases lying between them. The CDR3 protein is CAVQSTRTAQETQYF. The CDR3 nucleotides are TGTGCCGTACAGTCTACCCGGACAGCCCAAGAGACCCAGTACTTC.

CDR3 nucleotides: TGCGCCAGCAGCTTAGGGAGAAGCTCTGGAAACACCATATATTTT. Amino acid sequence: CASSLGRSSGNTIYF. This chain links TRBV5-1 with TRBJ1-3, with D uncertain. CDR1 SGHRS and CDR2 YFSETQ come from the germline V gene. The CDR3 runs 15 residues. V was shortened by 2 bases and J by 0 bases, with 9 bases between the two germline ends.